This T cell receptor beta chain emerged from a study of glioma-infiltrating T cells after dendritic cell vaccination. Amplification used 60 V beta primers and 13 J beta primers. Sequenced by immunoSEQ multiplex PCR; TCRdb stores in-frame clones only, minus some. The sample shows more than 70,000 clones, around 86% of them seen only once. Study-wide points: Patients with more pretreatment TILs had longer time to progression and survival.

Time point reported: after dendritic cell vaccination, including at tumor progression/relapse. Isocitrate dehydrogenase mutation was absent in all glioblastoma patients. The J segment lost 5 bases and the V segment lost 6 bases, leaving 10 bases of the junction unmatched. Germline V gene lookup returns CDR1 SGHNT and CDR2 YENEEA. This CDR3 is built from 16 residues. On this clone itself: As yet, its antigen is unknown.

This receptor was taken from a human donor with glioblastoma. The gene calls are TRBV11-3 and TRBJ2-1, with 10 bases fitting TRBD2. This material consisted of blood, taken after dendritic cell vaccination. CDR3 sequence reads: CASRPPGLAYHNEQFF. The DNA of the CDR3 is TGTGCCAGCAGACCACCGGGACTAGCGTACCACAATGAGCAGTTCTTC.